This TCR beta chain was documented in a study of T cells in women clearing cervical HPV infection. Study as a whole: Case blood was drawn when the lesion was first found; control blood after infection became undetectable.

The assay was immunoSEQ multiplex PCR, and TCRdb's table has in-frame clones only and misses some. The sample's table shows around 35,000 clones. Comments on this clone: The read ends 3 residues shy of where the CDR3 ends; the end is completed using the germline J gene.

Germline CDR1 SGHDT, CDR2 YYEEEE. The V end lost 5 bases, the J end lost 6 bases, and 18 bases lay between the germline ends. CDR3 length equals 14 residues. The sequence was obtained from a woman between 18 and 69 years old with a cervical HPV16 infection that either progressed to CIN3+ or cleared (not recorded which). The chain combines TRBV5-6 with TRBJ2-7; D not resolved. Sequencing was performed on blood buffy coat. Partial CDR3 DNA: TGTGCCAGCAGTACTGGCCCCCTAGAGAGCGAG. Translating it yields CASSTGPLESE. The entire CDR3 protein reads CASSTGPLESEQYF.